This TCR beta chain was obtained from a study of neoadjuvant nivolumab and ipilimumab in lung cancer. General study findings and limits: TCR receptors were sequenced in few samples. From pretherapy to surgery, tumor richness and clonality rose with dual therapy.

The table came from immunoSEQ multiplex PCR; TCRdb's copy has only in-frame clones and leaves some out. The sample consists of under 50,000 clones, about 89% of them appearing once. The CDR3 is made up of 15 amino acids. V lost 6 bases, J lost 1 base, and 13 bases lay in between. The germline V gene has CDR1 SEHNR and CDR2 FQNEAQ (reference sequence). Concerning this clone itself: Its specificity is unknown.

The clonotype originates from an adult with non-small cell lung cancer. Some clones in this sample may be carry-over from other donors' samples. Sample: blood, taken before neoadjuvant nivolumab, alone or with ipilimumab. V gene TRBV7-9 combines with J gene TRBJ2-1, with D perhaps TRBD2 (6 bases). The CDR3 sequence: CASRSSENSYNEQFF. CDR3 nucleotide sequence: TGTGCCAGCAGGTCTAGCGAGAATTCCTACAATGAGCAGTTCTTC.